This is a list of T cell receptor beta chains from one sample in a study of Graves' ophthalmopathy and Graves' hyperthyroidism. TCRdb recomputed calls from the multiplex PCR reads with MiXCR, one row per CDR3 protein. The table shows some 520,000 distinct CDR3 sequences, with over 13% occurring only once. Material for sequencing was blood. Receptors originate from a woman in her thirties with Graves' ophthalmopathy. The CDR3 runs from the conserved cysteine through the conserved F or W. A D gene is named only where the DNA matches it firmly. Clone size is not always given. Where it is, it says once, few, many or a class for expanded clones.

V: TRBV6-1; size: many; J: TRBJ2-7; D: TRBD1; DNA: TGTGCCAGCAGGGAATCCGGGACAGGCTACGGGCAGTACTTC; CDR3: CASRESGTGYGQYF
V: TRBV19; size: many; J: TRBJ2-7; D: .; DNA: TGTGCCAGTACTGCCCGTTTCGAGCAGTACTTC; CDR3: CASTARFEQYF
V: TRBV7-6; size: many; J: TRBJ2-5; D: .; DNA: TGTGCCAGCAGCGATCGACAGCGGTTTGAGACCCAGTACTTC; CDR3: CASSDRQRFETQYF
V: TRBV6-1; size: many; J: TRBJ1-1; D: .; DNA: TGTGCCAGCAGTGACCCAGGAAAAAGCACTGAAGCTTTCTTT; CDR3: CASSDPGKSTEAFF
V: TRBV20-1; size: .; J: TRBJ2-5; D: .; DNA: TGCAGTGCTAGCGGTAGGGGGGCGGGGGAGACCCAGTACTTC; CDR3: CSASGRGAGETQYF
V: TRBV13; size: many; J: TRBJ1-1; D: .; DNA: TGTGCCAGCAGCTTAGCTTTAGGCGAAGCTTTCTTT; CDR3: CASSLALGEAFF
V: TRBV9; size: many; J: TRBJ2-7; D: TRBD1; DNA: TGTGTCAGCAGCCCACGGACAGGGGGGAACGAGCAGTACTTC; CDR3: CVSSPRTGGNEQYF
V: TRBV6-1; size: many; J: TRBJ1-1; D: .; DNA: TGTGCCAGCACCGTGGACAGAAGGAACACTGAAGCTTTCTTT; CDR3: CASTVDRRNTEAFF
V: TRBV11-1; size: .; J: TRBJ2-7; D: TRBD2; DNA: TGTGCCAGCAGCCCCGGACTAGCGGGGGGGCAGGACGAGCAGTACTTC; CDR3: CASSPGLAGGQDEQYF
V: TRBV12-3/TRBV12-4; size: many; J: TRBJ2-7; D: TRBD1; DNA: TGTGCCAGCAGTCCGGTGAGGGGGACAGGGGCCGAGCAGTACTTC; CDR3: CASSPVRGTGAEQYF
V: TRBV6-5; size: .; J: TRBJ1-1; D: .; DNA: TGTGCCAGCAGTTACCTTAGGACATACACTGAAGCTTTCTTT; CDR3: CASSYLRTYTEAFF
V: TRBV6-5; size: many; J: TRBJ2-7; D: .; DNA: TGTGCCAGCAGTTACGCCCGCTACGAGCAGTACTTC; CDR3: CASSYARYEQYF
V: TRBV3-1; size: .; J: TRBJ1-6; D: .; DNA: TGTGCCAGCAGCCAAACGGATACCAATTCACCCCTCCACTTT; CDR3: CASSQTDTNSPLHF
V: TRBV6-2/TRBV6-3; size: many; J: TRBJ2-7; D: .; DNA: TGTGCCAGCAGTCAACCCTCGGACAATTTATGGTCTTACGAGCAGTACTTC; CDR3: CASSQPSDNLWSYEQYF
V: TRBV6-5; size: .; J: TRBJ2-5; D: .; DNA: TGTGCCAGCAGTTACGACTCGACCCCCAGCGGAAACAGCGAGACCCAGTACTTC; CDR3: CASSYDSTPSGNSETQYF
V: TRBV12-3/TRBV12-4; size: many; J: TRBJ1-5; D: .; DNA: TGTGCCAGCAGTTTGGTTGGAAGCAATCAGCCCCAGCATTTT; CDR3: CASSLVGSNQPQHF
V: TRBV29-1; size: .; J: TRBJ2-5; D: .; DNA: TGCAGCGTTGGGCCAGGCCAAGAGACCCAGTACTTC; CDR3: CSVGPGQETQYF
V: TRBV28; size: many; J: TRBJ1-5; D: TRBD1; DNA: TGTGCCAGCACCATAAGGGACAGTAGCAATCAGCCCCAGCATTTT; CDR3: CASTIRDSSNQPQHF
V: TRBV6-1; size: many; J: TRBJ2-7; D: TRBD1; DNA: TGTGCCAGCAGATCCGGGACAGAATATTACGAGCAGTACTTC; CDR3: CASRSGTEYYEQYF
V: TRBV6-5; size: many; J: TRBJ1-2; D: .; DNA: TGTGCCAGCAGTTACCAGTTTTATGGCTACACCTTC; CDR3: CASSYQFYGYTF
V: TRBV6-1; size: many; J: TRBJ2-5; D: TRBD1; DNA: TGTGCCAGCAGTCAAGACAGGGTCCAAGAGACCCAGTACTTC; CDR3: CASSQDRVQETQYF
V: TRBV6-1; size: .; J: TRBJ1-2; D: TRBD1; DNA: TGTGCCAGCACCAACGACAGGGCGAATGGCTACACCTTC; CDR3: CASTNDRANGYTF
V: TRBV11-2; size: many; J: TRBJ2-5; D: TRBD1; DNA: TGTGCCAGCCACGGACAGGGCCCTCAAGAGACCCAGTACTTC; CDR3: CASHGQGPQETQYF
V: TRBV7-9; size: many; J: TRBJ2-6; D: .; DNA: TGTGCCCTGGGCAACTCTGGGGCCAACGTCCTGACTTTC; CDR3: CALGNSGANVLTF
V: TRBV28; size: many; J: TRBJ2-7; D: .; DNA: TGTGCCAGCAGGCCCGGCGGGCCGCCCTACGAGCAGTACTTC; CDR3: CASRPGGPPYEQYF
V: TRBV6-1; size: .; J: TRBJ2-7; D: TRBD1; DNA: TGTGCCAGCAGTGAGACCGCCGGGACAGGGGGCAACGAGCAGTACTTC; CDR3: CASSETAGTGGNEQYF
V: TRBV5-1; size: .; J: TRBJ1-2; D: .; DNA: TGCGCCAGCAGTAGCGAAGGGGGCTATGGCTACACCTTC; CDR3: CASSSEGGYGYTF
V: TRBV24-1; size: many; J: TRBJ2-2; D: TRBD1; DNA: TGTGCCACCAGTGATTTAAGGGGGACAGGGGGCTCCGGGGAGCTGTTTTTT; CDR3: CATSDLRGTGGSGELFF
V: TRBV28; size: .; J: TRBJ1-1; D: TRBD1; DNA: TGTGCCAGCAGCTTAGGACAGGGGCCCCTGTACACTGATGCTTTCTTT; CDR3: CASSLGQGPLYTDAFF
V: TRBV11-2; size: many; J: TRBJ2-7; D: TRBD1; DNA: TGTGCCAGCAGCTTGTTCAGGGGGCAGGGGTACGAGCAGTACTTC; CDR3: CASSLFRGQGYEQYF
V: TRBV6-5; size: few; J: TRBJ1-1; D: .; DNA: TGTGCCAGCAGTTACTCGAGCGAAGGATCTGAAGCTTTCTTT; CDR3: CASSYSSEGSEAFF
V: TRBV6-1; size: many; J: TRBJ1-5; D: .; DNA: TGTGCCAGCAGTACGGACAGCCTCAATCAGCCCCAGCATTTT; CDR3: CASSTDSLNQPQHF
V: TRBV29-1; size: many; J: TRBJ2-7; D: .; DNA: TGCAGCGTTTTGAACAGGGCTGAGTACGAGCAGTACTTC; CDR3: CSVLNRAEYEQYF
V: TRBV6-5; size: .; J: TRBJ1-6; D: .; DNA: TGTGCCAGCAGTTTCTCGGGTTATTCACCCCTCCACTTT; CDR3: CASSFSGYSPLHF
V: TRBV20-1; size: many; J: TRBJ2-7; D: .; DNA: TGCAGTGCTAGAGATCCCACTATTACCTACGAGCAGTACTTC; CDR3: CSARDPTITYEQYF
V: TRBV7-2; size: .; J: TRBJ2-4; D: TRBD2; DNA: TGTGCCAGCAGCCCCCGGGGGGGGACGACCAAAAACATGCAGTACTTC; CDR3: CASSPRGGTTKNMQYF
V: TRBV12-3/TRBV12-4; size: many; J: TRBJ1-2; D: TRBD1; DNA: TGTGCCAGCTCCATGAAGGGGGCGAGGTATGGCTACACCTTC; CDR3: CASSMKGARYGYTF
V: TRBV12-3/TRBV12-4; size: many; J: TRBJ2-2; D: .; DNA: TGTGCCAGCAGTTTAGGCAGAGCGAACACCGGGGAGCTGTTTTTT; CDR3: CASSLGRANTGELFF
V: TRBV30; size: few; J: TRBJ2-5; D: .; DNA: TGTGCCTGGCGCCCCAACGGGGGAAAAGAGACCCAGTACTTC; CDR3: CAWRPNGGKETQYF
V: TRBV7-8; size: .; J: TRBJ2-5; D: TRBD1; DNA: TGTGCCAGCTCCACAGGGGGGCTAGCTGGGACCCAGTACTTC; CDR3: CASSTGGLAGTQYF
V: TRBV12-3/TRBV12-4; size: many; J: TRBJ1-5; D: .; DNA: TGTGCCAGCAGTTTCGCGCCCCAGCCCCAGCATTTT; CDR3: CASSFAPQPQHF
V: TRBV19; size: few; J: TRBJ2-2; D: .; DNA: TGTGCCAGTAGTAGGGTCGGGCCCGGGGAGCTGTTTTTT; CDR3: CASSRVGPGELFF
V: TRBV5-6; size: .; J: TRBJ1-2; D: TRBD1; DNA: TGTGCCAGCAACTTCGGACAGGGCGGCTATGGCTACACCTTC; CDR3: CASNFGQGGYGYTF
V: TRBV10-1; size: many; J: TRBJ2-5; D: TRBD2; DNA: TGCGCCAGCAGTGAGTTGCGGGGGACTCAAGAGACCCAGTACTTC; CDR3: CASSELRGTQETQYF
V: TRBV6-1; size: many; J: TRBJ1-3; D: .; DNA: TGTGCCAGCAGTAAAAGGACGGTCTCTGGAAACACCATATATTTT; CDR3: CASSKRTVSGNTIYF
V: TRBV19; size: .; J: TRBJ2-1; D: TRBD2; DNA: TGTGCCAGTTCCGGGACTAGCGGGAGATACAATGAGCAGTTCTTC; CDR3: CASSGTSGRYNEQFF
V: TRBV24-1; size: many; J: TRBJ2-2; D: TRBD2; DNA: TGTGCCACCAGTGACCTAAGGGGACTAGCGGGCGCTAACACCGGGGAGCTGTTTTTT; CDR3: CATSDLRGLAGANTGELFF